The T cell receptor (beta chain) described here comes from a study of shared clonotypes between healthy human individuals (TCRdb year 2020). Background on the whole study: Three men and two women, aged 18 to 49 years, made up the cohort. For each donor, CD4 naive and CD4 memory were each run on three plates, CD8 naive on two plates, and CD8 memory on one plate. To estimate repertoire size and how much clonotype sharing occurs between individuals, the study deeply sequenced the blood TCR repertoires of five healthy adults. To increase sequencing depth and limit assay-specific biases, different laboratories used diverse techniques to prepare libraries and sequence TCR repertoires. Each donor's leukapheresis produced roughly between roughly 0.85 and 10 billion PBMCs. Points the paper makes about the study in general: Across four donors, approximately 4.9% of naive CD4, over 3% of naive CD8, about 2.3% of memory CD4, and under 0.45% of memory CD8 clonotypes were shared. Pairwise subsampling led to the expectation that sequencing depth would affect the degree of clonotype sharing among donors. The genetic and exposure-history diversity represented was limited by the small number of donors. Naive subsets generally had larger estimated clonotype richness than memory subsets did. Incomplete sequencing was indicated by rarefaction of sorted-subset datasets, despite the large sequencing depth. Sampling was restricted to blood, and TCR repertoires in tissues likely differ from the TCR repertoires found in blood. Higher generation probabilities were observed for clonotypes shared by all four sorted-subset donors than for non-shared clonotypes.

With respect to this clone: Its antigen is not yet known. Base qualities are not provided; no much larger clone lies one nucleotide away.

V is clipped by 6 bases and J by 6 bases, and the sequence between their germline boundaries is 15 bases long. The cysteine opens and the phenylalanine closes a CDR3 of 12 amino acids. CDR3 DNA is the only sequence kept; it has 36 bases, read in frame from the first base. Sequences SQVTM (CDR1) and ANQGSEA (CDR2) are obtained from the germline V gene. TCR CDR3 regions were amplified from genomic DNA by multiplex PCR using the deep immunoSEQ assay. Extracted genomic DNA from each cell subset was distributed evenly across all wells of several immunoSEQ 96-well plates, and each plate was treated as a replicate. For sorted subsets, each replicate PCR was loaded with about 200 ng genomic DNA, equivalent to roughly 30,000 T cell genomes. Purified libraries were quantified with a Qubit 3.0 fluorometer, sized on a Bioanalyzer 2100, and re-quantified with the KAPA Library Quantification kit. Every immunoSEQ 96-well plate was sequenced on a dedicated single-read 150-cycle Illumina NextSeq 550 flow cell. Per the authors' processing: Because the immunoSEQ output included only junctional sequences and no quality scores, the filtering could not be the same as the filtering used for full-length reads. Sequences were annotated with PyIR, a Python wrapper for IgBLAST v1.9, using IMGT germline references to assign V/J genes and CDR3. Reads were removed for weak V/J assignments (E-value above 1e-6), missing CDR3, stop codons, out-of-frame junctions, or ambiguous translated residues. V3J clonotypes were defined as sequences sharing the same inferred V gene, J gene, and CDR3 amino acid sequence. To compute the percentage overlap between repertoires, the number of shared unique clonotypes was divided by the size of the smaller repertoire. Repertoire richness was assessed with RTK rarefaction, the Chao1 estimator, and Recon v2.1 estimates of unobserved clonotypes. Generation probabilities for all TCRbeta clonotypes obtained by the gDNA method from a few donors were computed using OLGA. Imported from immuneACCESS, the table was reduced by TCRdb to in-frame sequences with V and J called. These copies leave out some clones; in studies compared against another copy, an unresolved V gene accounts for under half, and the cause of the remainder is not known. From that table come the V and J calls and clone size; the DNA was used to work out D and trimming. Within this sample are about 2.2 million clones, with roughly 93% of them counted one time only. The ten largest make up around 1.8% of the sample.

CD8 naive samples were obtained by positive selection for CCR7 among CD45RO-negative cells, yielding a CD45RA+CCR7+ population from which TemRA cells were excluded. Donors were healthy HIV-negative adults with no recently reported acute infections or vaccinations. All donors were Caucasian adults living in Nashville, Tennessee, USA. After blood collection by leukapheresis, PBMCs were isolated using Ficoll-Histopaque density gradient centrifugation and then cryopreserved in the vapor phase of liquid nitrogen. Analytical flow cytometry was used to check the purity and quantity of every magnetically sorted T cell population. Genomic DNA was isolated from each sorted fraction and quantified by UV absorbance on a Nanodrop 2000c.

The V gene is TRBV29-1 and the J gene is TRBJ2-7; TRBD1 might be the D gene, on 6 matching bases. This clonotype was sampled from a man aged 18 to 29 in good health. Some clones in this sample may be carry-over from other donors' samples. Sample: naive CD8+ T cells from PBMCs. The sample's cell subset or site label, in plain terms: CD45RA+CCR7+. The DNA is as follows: TGCAGCGTGAACACAGGGATCGGCGAGCAGTACTTC. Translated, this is CSVNTGIGEQYF.